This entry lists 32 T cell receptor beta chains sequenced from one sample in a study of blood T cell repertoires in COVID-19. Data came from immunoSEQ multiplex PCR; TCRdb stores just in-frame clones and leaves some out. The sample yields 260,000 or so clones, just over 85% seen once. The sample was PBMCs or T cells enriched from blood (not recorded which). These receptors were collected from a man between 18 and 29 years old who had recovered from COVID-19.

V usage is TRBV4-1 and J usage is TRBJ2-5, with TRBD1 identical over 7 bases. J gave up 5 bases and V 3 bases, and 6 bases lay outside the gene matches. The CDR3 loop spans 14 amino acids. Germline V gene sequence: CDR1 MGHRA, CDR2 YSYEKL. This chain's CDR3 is CASSHEQGSETQYF. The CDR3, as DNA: TGCGCCAGCAGCCACGAACAGGGGTCGGAGACCCAGTACTTC.

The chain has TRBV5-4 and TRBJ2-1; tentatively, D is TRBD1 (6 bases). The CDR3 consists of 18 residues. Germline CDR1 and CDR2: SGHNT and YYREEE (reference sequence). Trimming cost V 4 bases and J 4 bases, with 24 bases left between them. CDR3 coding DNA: TGTGCCAGCAGCCGACCCACCGCCAACAGGGCCACTTACAATGAGCAGTTCTTC. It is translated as CASSRPTANRATYNEQFF.

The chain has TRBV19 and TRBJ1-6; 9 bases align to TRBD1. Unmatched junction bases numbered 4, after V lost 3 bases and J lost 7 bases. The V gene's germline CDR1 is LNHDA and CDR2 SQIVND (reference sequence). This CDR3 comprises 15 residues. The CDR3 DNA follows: TGTGCCAGTAGTATTTCAGGACAGGGGAATTCACCCCTCCACTTT. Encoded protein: CASSISGQGNSPLHF.

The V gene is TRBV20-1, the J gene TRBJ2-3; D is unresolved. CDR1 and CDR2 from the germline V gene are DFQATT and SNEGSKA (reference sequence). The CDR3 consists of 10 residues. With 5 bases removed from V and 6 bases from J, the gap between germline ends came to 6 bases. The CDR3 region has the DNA TGCAGTGCTGACTCCGATACGCAGTATTTT. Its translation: CSADSDTQYF.

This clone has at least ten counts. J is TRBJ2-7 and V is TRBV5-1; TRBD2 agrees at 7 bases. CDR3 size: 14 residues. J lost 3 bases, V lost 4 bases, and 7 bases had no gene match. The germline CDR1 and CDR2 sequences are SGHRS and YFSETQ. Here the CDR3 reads CASSHGLGRYEQYF. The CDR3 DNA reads TGCGCCAGCAGCCACGGACTAGGACGCTACGAGCAGTACTTC.

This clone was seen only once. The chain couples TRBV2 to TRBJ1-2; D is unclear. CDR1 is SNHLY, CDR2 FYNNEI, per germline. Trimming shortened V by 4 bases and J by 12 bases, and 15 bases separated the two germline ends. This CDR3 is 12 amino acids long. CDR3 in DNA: TGTGCCAGCAGTGTCGAGACCCGGAGGCACACCTTC. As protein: CASSVETRRHTF.

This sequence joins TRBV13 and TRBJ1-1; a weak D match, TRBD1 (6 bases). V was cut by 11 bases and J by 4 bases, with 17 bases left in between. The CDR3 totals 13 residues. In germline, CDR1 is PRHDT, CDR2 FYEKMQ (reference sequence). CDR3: CAGGAGVGTEAFF. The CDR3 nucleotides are TGTGCCGGGGGTGCAGGGGTGGGCACTGAAGCTTTCTTT.

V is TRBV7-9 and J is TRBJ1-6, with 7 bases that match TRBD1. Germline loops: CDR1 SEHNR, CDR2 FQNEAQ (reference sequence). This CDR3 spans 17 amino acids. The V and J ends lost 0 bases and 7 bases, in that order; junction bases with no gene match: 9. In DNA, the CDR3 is TGTGCCAGCAGCTTAGCGTTATCCGGGACAGAGAATTCACCCCTCCACTTT. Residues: CASSLALSGTENSPLHF.

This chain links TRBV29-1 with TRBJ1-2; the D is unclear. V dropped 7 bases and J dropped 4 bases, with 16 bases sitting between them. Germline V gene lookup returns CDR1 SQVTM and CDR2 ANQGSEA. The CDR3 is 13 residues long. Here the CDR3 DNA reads TGCAGCGCCCAAACTGTAACTGCCTATGGCTACACCTTC. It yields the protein CSAQTVTAYGYTF.

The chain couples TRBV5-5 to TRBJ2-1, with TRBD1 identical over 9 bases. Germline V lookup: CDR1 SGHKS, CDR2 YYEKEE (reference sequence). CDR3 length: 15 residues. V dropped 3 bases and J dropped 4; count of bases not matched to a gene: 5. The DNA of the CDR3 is TGTGCCAGCAGCTCGGGACAGGGCGGATACAATGAGCAGTTCTTC. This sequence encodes CASSSGQGGYNEQFF.

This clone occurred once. The CDR3 DNA is TGTGCCAGCAGCTTAGGTTGGACTAGCGTTCGGGAGACCCAGTACTTC. Its translation is CASSLGWTSVRETQYF. The gene calls are TRBV7-8 and TRBJ2-5, with 9 bases matching TRBD2. Trimming took 1 base from V and 5 from J; bases not matched to a gene: 8. Germline loops: CDR1 SGHVS, CDR2 FQNEAQ. CDR3 length: 16 residues.

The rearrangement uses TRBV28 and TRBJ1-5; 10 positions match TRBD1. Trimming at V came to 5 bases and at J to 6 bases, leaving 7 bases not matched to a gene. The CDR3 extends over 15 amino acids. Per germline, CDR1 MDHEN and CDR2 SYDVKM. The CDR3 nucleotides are TGTGCCAGCAGTGACAGGGGGCGCCCCGGTCAGCCCCAGCATTTT. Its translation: CASSDRGRPGQPQHF.

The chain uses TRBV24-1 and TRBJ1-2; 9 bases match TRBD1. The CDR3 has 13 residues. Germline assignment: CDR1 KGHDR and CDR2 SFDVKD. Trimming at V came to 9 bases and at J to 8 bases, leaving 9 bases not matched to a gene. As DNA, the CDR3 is TGTGCCACCCAATCGGGACAGGGTCTCGGCTACACCTTC. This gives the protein CATQSGQGLGYTF.

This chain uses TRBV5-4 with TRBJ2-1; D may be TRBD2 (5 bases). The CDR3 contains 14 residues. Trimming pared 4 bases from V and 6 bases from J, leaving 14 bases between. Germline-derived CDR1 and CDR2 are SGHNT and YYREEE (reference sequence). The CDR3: CASSPENGINEQFF. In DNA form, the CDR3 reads TGTGCCAGCAGCCCTGAGAACGGGATCAATGAGCAGTTCTTC.

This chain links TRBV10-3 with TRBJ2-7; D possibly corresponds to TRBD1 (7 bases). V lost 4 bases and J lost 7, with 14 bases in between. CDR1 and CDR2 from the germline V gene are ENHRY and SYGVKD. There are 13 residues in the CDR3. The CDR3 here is CAISVEGAGEQYF. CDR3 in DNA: TGTGCCATCAGTGTGGAGGGGGCGGGTGAGCAGTACTTC.

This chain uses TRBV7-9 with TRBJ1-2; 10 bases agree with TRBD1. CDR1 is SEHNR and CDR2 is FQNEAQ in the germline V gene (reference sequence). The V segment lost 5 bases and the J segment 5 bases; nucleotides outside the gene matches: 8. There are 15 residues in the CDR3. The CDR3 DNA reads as TGTGCCAGCAGCATTGATGGGGGACAGGGGTATGGCTACACCTTC. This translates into CASSIDGGQGYGYTF.

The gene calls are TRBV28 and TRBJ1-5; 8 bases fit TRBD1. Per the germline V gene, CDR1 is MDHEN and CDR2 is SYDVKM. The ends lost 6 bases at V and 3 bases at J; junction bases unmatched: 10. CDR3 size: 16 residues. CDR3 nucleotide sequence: TGTGCCAGCAGCCTCCTTGGACAGGGCTCCAATCAGCCCCAGCATTTT. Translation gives CASSLLGQGSNQPQHF.

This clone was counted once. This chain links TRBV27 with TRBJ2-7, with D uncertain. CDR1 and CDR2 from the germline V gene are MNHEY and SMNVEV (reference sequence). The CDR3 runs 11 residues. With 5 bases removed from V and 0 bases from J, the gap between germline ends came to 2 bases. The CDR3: CASSHSYEQYF. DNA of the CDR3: TGTGCCAGCAGTCACTCCTACGAGCAGTACTTC.

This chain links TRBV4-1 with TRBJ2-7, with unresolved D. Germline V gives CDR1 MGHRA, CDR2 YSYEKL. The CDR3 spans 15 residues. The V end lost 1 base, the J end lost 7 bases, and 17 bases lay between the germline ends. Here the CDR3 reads CASSQVPGGPLEQYF. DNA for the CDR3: TGCGCCAGCAGCCAAGTACCGGGTGGTCCCCTTGAGCAGTACTTC.

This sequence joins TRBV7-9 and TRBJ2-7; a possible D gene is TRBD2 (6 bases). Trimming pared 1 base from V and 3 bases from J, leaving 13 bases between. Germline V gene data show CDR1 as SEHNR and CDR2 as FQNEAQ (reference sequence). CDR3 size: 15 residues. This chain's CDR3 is CASSLDEEGDYEQYF. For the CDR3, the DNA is TGTGCCAGCAGCTTAGATGAGGAGGGCGACTACGAGCAGTACTTC.

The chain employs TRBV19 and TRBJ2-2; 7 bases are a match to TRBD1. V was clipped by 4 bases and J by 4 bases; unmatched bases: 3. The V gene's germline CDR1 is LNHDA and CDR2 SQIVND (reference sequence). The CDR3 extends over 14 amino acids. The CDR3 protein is CASSKTGATGELFF. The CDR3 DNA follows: TGTGCCAGTAGTAAAACAGGGGCCACCGGGGAGCTGTTTTTT.

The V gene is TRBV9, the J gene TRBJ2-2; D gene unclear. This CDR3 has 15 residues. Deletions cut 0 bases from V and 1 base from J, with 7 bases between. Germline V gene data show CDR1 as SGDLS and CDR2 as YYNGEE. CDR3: CASSVAPENTGELFF. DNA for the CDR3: TGTGCCAGCAGCGTAGCCCCAGAGAACACCGGGGAGCTGTTTTTT.

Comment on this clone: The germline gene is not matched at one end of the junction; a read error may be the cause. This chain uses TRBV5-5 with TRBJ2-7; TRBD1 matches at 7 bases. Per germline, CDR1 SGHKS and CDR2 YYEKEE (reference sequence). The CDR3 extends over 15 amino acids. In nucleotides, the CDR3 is TGTGCCAGCAGCTTAGAACCGGACAGGTCCTTCGAGCAGTACTTC. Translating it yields CASSLEPDRSFEQYF.

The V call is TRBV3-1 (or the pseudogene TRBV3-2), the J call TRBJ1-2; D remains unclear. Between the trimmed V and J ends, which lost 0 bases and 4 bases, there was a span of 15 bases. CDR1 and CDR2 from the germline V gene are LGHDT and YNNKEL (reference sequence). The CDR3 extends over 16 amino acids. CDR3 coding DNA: TGTGCCAGCAGCCAAGATTGGAGAACCAGAACCTATGGCTACACCTTC. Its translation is CASSQDWRTRTYGYTF.

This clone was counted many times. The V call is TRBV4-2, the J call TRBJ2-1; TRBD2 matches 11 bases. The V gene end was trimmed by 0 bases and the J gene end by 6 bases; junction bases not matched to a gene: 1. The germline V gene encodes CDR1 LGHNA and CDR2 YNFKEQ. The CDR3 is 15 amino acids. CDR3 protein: CASSQDSGGANEQFF. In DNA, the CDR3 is TGTGCCAGCAGCCAAGATAGCGGGGGGGCCAATGAGCAGTTCTTC.

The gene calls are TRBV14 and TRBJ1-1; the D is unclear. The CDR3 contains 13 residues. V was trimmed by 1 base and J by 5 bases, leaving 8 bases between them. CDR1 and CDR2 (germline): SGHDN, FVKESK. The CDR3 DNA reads TGTGCCAGCAGCCAAGTTCCCGGGACTGAAGCTTTCTTT. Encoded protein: CASSQVPGTEAFF.

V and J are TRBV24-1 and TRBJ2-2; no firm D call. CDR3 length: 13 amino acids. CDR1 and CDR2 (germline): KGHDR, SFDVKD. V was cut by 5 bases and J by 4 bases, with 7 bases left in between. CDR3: CATSGEITGELFF. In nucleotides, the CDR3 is TGTGCCACCAGTGGAGAGATCACCGGGGAGCTGTTTTTT.

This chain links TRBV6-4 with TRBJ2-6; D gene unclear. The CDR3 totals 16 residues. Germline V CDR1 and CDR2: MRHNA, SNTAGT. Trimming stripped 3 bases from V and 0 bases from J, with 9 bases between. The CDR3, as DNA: TGTGCCAGCAGTGAGACTCCATTCTCTGGGGCCAACGTCCTGACTTTC. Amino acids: CASSETPFSGANVLTF.

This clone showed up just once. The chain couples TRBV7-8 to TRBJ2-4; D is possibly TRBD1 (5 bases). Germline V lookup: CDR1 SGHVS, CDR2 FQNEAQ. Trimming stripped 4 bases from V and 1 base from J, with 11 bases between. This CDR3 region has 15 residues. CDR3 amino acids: CASSSGLGAKNIQYF. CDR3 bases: TGTGCCAGCAGCTCAGGGTTAGGGGCCAAAAACATTCAGTACTTC.

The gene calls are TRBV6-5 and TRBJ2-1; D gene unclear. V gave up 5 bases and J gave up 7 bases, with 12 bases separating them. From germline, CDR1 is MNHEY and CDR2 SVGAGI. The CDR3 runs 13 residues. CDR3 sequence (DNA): TGTGCCAGCAGTATTGAGGTCGGGAATGAGCAGTTCTTC. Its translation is CASSIEVGNEQFF.

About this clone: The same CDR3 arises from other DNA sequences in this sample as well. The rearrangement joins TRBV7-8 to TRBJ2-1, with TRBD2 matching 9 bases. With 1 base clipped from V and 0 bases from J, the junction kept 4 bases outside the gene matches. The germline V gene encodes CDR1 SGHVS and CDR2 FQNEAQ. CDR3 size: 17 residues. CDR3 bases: TGTGCCAGCAGCTTAGGTGGCGGGGGGGCCTCCTACAATGAGCAGTTCTTC. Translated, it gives CASSLGGGGASYNEQFF.

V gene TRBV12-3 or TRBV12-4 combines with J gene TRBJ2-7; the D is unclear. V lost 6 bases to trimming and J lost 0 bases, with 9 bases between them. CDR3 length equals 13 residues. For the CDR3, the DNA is TGTGCCAGCAGGCCTCACAGCTCCTACGAGCAGTACTTC. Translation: CASRPHSSYEQYF.